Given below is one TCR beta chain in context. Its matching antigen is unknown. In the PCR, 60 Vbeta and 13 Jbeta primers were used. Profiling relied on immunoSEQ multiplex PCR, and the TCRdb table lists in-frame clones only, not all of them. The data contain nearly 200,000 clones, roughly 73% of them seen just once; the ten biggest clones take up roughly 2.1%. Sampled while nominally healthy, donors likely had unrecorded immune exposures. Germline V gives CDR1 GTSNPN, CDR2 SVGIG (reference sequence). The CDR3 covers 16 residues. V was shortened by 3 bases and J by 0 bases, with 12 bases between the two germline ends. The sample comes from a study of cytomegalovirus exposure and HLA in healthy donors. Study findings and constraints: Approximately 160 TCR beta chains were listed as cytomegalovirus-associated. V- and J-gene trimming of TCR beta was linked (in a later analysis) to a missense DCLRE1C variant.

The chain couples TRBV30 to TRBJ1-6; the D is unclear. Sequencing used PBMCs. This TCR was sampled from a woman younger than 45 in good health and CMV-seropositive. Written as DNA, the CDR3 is TGTGCCTGGAGGCGTCTCTGGAGCTCCTATAATTCACCCCTCCACTTT. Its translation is CAWRRLWSSYNSPLHF.